The 22 T cell receptor beta chains reported below all come from one sample, sequenced in a study of blood T cell repertoires in COVID-19. Sequencing was performed with immunoSEQ multiplex PCR; in TCRdb, only in-frame clones are kept and a portion is missing. The sample carries 200,000 to 250,000 clones, 87% recorded once. The sample taken for sequencing was peripheral blood. Receptors originate from a woman in her late teens or twenties who had recovered from COVID-19.

The rearrangement joins TRBV2 to TRBJ2-3; 9 bases are shared with TRBD2. V gave up 7 bases and J gave up 5 bases; unmatched junction bases: 13. The CDR3 spans 16 residues. The germline CDR1 and CDR2 sequences are SNHLY and FYNNEI. The DNA for the CDR3 is TGTGCCAGCAAGTCAGGGGCTAGCGGGACGGGAGATACGCAGTATTTT. This encodes CASKSGASGTGDTQYF. The full variable domain, with the rest looked up from reference TRBV2 and TRBJ2-3, is EPEVTQTPSHQVTQMGQEVILRCVPISNHLYFYWYRQILGQKVEFLVSFYNNEISEKSEIFDDQFSVERPDGSNFTLKIRSTKLEDSAMYFCASKSGASGTGDTQYFGPGTRLTVL.

The chain uses TRBV6-5 and TRBJ2-7; the match to TRBD1 covers 7 bases. Trimming removed 5 bases from V and 5 bases from J; junction bases left unmatched: 6. The CDR3 has 13 amino acids. Germline CDR1 MNHEY, CDR2 SVGAGI. The CDR3 is CASSQRQGHEQYF. CDR3 DNA sequence: TGTGCCAGCAGTCAAAGACAGGGCCACGAGCAGTACTTC.

The genes are TRBV19 and TRBJ2-3; 10 bases match TRBD2. This CDR3 contains 14 residues. The V segment lost 6 bases and the J segment 5 bases; nucleotides outside the gene matches: 5. Germline-derived CDR1 and CDR2 are LNHDA and SQIVND (reference sequence). The CDR3 region has the DNA TGTGCCAGTAGGCCTAGCGGGGGTGAAGATACGCAGTATTTT. Its translation is CASRPSGGEDTQYF.

This chain uses TRBV2 with TRBJ1-4, with D possibly TRBD1 on 5 matching bases. CDR1 SNHLY and CDR2 FYNNEI come from the germline V gene. The length of the CDR3 is 14 residues. Trimming removed 7 bases from V and 7 bases from J, with 16 bases in between. CDR3 DNA sequence: TGTGCCAGCACCGGGGGGAAAGTAGGTGAAAAACTGTTTTTT. Its protein product is CASTGGKVGEKLFF.

The chain has TRBV27 and TRBJ2-1; no definite D call. Germline V CDR1 and CDR2: MNHEY, SMNVEV (reference sequence). CDR3 size: 16 residues. The ends were cut back, 0 bases at V and 1 base at J, with 10 bases in the middle. The CDR3 here is CASSLSLAGSYNEQFF. DNA of the CDR3: TGTGCCAGCAGTTTATCCTTGGCAGGTTCCTACAATGAGCAGTTCTTC.

The chain has TRBV6-6 and TRBJ1-2; D is perhaps TRBD1 (6 bases). The length of the CDR3 is 13 residues. Germline V lookup: CDR1 MNHNY, CDR2 SVGAGI (reference sequence). Trimming took off 10 bases at V and 2 bases at J, with 14 bases between the two ends. The CDR3 DNA reads as TGTGCCATTCTCGAACAGGGAAACTATGGCTACACCTTC. Its translation: CAILEQGNYGYTF.

The J gene is TRBJ2-1, the V gene TRBV7-9; possibly TRBD2 for D (7 bases). Trimming pared 5 bases from V and 0 bases from J, leaving 11 bases between. Germline V gene data show CDR1 as SEHNR and CDR2 as FQNEAQ (reference sequence). The CDR3 spans 15 residues. DNA for the CDR3: TGTGCCAGCAGCCGGGGGGCAAGCTCCTACAATGAGCAGTTCTTC. Protein: CASSRGASSYNEQFF.

The table lists this clone with a few counts. This chain links TRBV25-1 with TRBJ1-2, with D possibly TRBD1 on 5 matching bases. This CDR3 comprises 13 residues. Germline CDR1 is MGHDK and CDR2 is SYGVNS. V dropped 4 bases and J dropped 6 bases, with 12 bases sitting between them. DNA of the CDR3: TGTGCCAGCAGTGTTGCAGGGTTCCATGGCTACACCTTC. Its protein product is CASSVAGFHGYTF.

The rearrangement uses TRBV4-1 and TRBJ2-7; D unclear. Between the trimmed V and J ends, which lost 0 bases and 0 bases, there was a span of 6 bases. Germline values: CDR1 MGHRA, CDR2 YSYEKL. The CDR3 totals 14 residues. The CDR3 DNA is TGCGCCAGCAGCCAAGAATCGAGCTCCTACGAGCAGTACTTC. It encodes CASSQESSSYEQYF.

CDR3 region: CASRLTGFNSPLHF. CDR3 nucleotide sequence: TGTGCCAGCAGGCTTACAGGGTTCAATTCACCCCTCCACTTT. V usage is TRBV3-1 (or the pseudogene TRBV3-2) and J usage is TRBJ1-6; a weak D match, TRBD1 (6 bases). The germline V gene has CDR1 LGHDT and CDR2 YNNKEL (reference sequence). Trimming shortened V by 6 bases and J by 7 bases, and 13 bases separated the two germline ends. The CDR3 loop spans 14 amino acids.

The chain has TRBV11-2 and TRBJ2-7; 9 bases fit TRBD1. Germline CDR1 SGHAT, CDR2 FQNNGV. V trimming: 5 bases; J trimming: 0 bases; junction bases outside the gene matches: 8. The CDR3 loop spans 16 amino acids. The CDR3 reads CASSRSGTGSSYEQYF. For the CDR3, the DNA is TGTGCCAGCAGCCGGTCCGGGACAGGGAGCTCCTACGAGCAGTACTTC.

V usage is TRBV6-5 and J usage is TRBJ1-1, with 7 bases matching TRBD1. The J segment lost 6 bases and the V segment lost 0 bases, leaving 7 bases of the junction unmatched. Germline V gene lookup returns CDR1 MNHEY and CDR2 SVGAGI. This CDR3 has 15 amino acids. Here the CDR3 reads CASSYSTGMPAEAFF. The CDR3, as DNA: TGTGCCAGCAGTTACTCGACAGGGATGCCGGCTGAAGCTTTCTTT.

CDR3 coding DNA: TGTGCCAGCAGTTTAGAAGGGGCGGGACTAGCGGGATTTGGCACAGATACGCAGTATTTT. It is translated as CASSLEGAGLAGFGTDTQYF. This chain links TRBV27 with TRBJ2-3, with TRBD2 identical over 13 bases. The germline V gene has CDR1 MNHEY and CDR2 SMNVEV (reference sequence). V lost 2 bases, J lost 1 base, and 12 bases stayed unmatched. The length of the CDR3 is 20 residues.

V and J are TRBV5-6 and TRBJ1-2; no reliable D call. CDR3 length equals 14 residues. Germline CDR1 reads SGHDT; CDR2 reads YYEEEE. V was clipped by 4 bases and J by 4 bases, with 14 bases between them. This CDR3 reads CASSAYQATYGYTF. The CDR3 DNA follows: TGTGCCAGCAGCGCGTACCAGGCGACCTATGGCTACACCTTC.

This clone appeared a single time. The chain couples TRBV7-2 to TRBJ2-7; no reliable D call. V was cut by 5 bases and J by 3 bases, with 14 bases left in between. CDR3 length: 14 amino acids. Germline lookup yields CDR1 SGHTA and CDR2 FQGNSA. The CDR3 spells CASSPTGADYEQYF. The CDR3 DNA is TGTGCCAGCAGCCCAACCGGAGCCGACTACGAGCAGTACTTC. The entire variable domain, with the rest obtained from reference TRBV7-2 and TRBJ2-7, is as follows: GAGVSQSPSNKVTEKGKDVELRCDPISGHTALYWYRQSLGQGLEFLIYFQGNSAPDKSGLPSDRFSAERTGGSVSTLTIQRTQQEDSAVYLCASSPTGADYEQYFGPGTRLTVT.

The chain combines TRBV19 with TRBJ1-5; D is undetermined. Germline-derived CDR1 and CDR2 are LNHDA and SQIVND (reference sequence). Trimming shortened V by 0 bases and J by 2 bases, and 17 bases separated the two germline ends. This CDR3 comprises 18 residues. The CDR3 coding sequence is TGTGCCAGTAGTATAGAGGTCAGTTTGTATGAGGGCAATCAGCCCCAGCATTTT. This translates into CASSIEVSLYEGNQPQHF.

This clone was detected a few times. The chain combines TRBV4-2 with TRBJ2-1; weak D call: TRBD2 (5 bases). V lost 1 base and J lost 5, with 9 bases in between. This CDR3 region has 14 residues. Germline CDR1 is LGHNA and CDR2 is YNFKEQ. The DNA for the CDR3 is TGTGCCAGCAGCCAAGGACACGGGGACAATGAGCAGTTCTTC. As protein: CASSQGHGDNEQFF.

The CDR3 DNA follows: TGCAGCGTTGAAGACGGGGGGATCTCTCCCGGGGAGCTGTTTTTT. Translated: CSVEDGGISPGELFF. V gene TRBV29-1 combines with J gene TRBJ2-2; 7 positions match TRBD2. The V gene end was trimmed by 0 bases and the J gene end by 6 bases; junction bases not matched to a gene: 7. Germline assignment: CDR1 SQVTM and CDR2 ANQGSEA. This CDR3 is built from 15 residues.

The CDR3 sequence is CASRDPDSPGANVLTF. The CDR3 nucleotides read TGTGCCAGCAGAGATCCCGACAGTCCTGGGGCCAACGTCCTGACTTTC. The V call is TRBV13, the J call TRBJ2-6, with a possible D match to TRBD1 (5 bases). This CDR3 spans 16 amino acids. Germline CDR1 reads PRHDT; CDR2 reads FYEKMQ (reference sequence). The V end lost 6 bases, the J end lost 2 bases, and 14 bases lay between the germline ends.

This clone occurred once. DNA of the CDR3: TGTGCCAGCAGCTTGGGGACAGGGGGCCTCAGCAATCAGCCCCAGCATTTT. This translates into CASSLGTGGLSNQPQHF. The chain has TRBV5-6 and TRBJ1-5, with 11 bases aligning to TRBD1. In germline, CDR1 is SGHDT, CDR2 YYEEEE. V shed 0 bases and J 1 base; nucleotides not matched to a gene: 3. The CDR3 is 17 amino acids.

The rearrangement uses TRBV5-1 and TRBJ2-1; possibly TRBD2 for D (5 bases). Germline CDR1 reads SGHRS; CDR2 reads YFSETQ. V lost 0 bases, J lost 7 bases, and 14 bases lay in between. The CDR3 spans 15 residues. CDR3 DNA sequence: TGCGCCAGCAGCTTGGAACGGGAACTCTGGAATGAGCAGTTCTTC. Protein sequence: CASSLERELWNEQFF. The full variable domain, in which reference TRBV5-1 and TRBJ2-1 provide the parts outside the CDR3, is KAGVTQTPRYLIKTRGQQVTLSCSPISGHRSVSWYQQTPGQGLQFLFEYFSETQRNKGNFPGRFSGRQFSNSRSEMNVSTLELGDSALYLCASSLERELWNEQFFGPGTRLTVL.

The genes are TRBV19 and TRBJ2-2, with D possibly being TRBD2 (5 bases). CDR1 LNHDA and CDR2 SQIVND come from the germline V gene (reference sequence). The V end lost 5 bases, the J end lost 7 bases, and 14 bases lay between the germline ends. This CDR3 is 14 amino acids long. This CDR3 reads CASSPWEYGGELFF. CDR3 nucleotides: TGTGCCAGTAGTCCGTGGGAGTACGGCGGGGAGCTGTTTTTT.